This TCR beta chain was recovered during a study of vaccination effects on CD4 cells after COVID-19. Study in general: All participants had two doses of either the BNT162b2 or mRNA-1273 vaccine.

Clones were sequenced by immunoSEQ multiplex PCR, and TCRdb holds only the in-frame ones, with some missing. This table holds roughly 50,000 clones, about four fifths found once. Pools of viral peptides were used by the ViraFEST assay to expand antigen-specific CD4+ T cells ahead of sequencing. Following 10 days of culture, CD4+ T cells were isolated. The healthy vaccine recipients, who had no prior SARS-CoV-2 infection, showed negative nucleocapsid antibodies. This clone is a singleton in its sample. What it recognizes is unknown. This clonotype originated in a human donor who received a COVID-19 vaccine. The sequencing here drew on CD4+ T cells from PBMCs cultured with HCoV-OC43 spike peptides, taken before COVID-19 vaccination. Subset described: HCoV-OC43 spike overlapping peptide pool stimulation.

The DNA for the CDR3 is TGTGCCAGCAGTTACGGGACAGGGGTTGATGGCTACACCTTC. It specifies CASSYGTGVDGYTF. The chain combines TRBV6-5 with TRBJ1-2, with 10 bases lining up with TRBD1. The CDR3 covers 14 residues. Unmatched junction bases numbered 3, after V lost 2 bases and J lost 6 bases. The V gene's germline CDR1 is MNHEY and CDR2 SVGAGI.